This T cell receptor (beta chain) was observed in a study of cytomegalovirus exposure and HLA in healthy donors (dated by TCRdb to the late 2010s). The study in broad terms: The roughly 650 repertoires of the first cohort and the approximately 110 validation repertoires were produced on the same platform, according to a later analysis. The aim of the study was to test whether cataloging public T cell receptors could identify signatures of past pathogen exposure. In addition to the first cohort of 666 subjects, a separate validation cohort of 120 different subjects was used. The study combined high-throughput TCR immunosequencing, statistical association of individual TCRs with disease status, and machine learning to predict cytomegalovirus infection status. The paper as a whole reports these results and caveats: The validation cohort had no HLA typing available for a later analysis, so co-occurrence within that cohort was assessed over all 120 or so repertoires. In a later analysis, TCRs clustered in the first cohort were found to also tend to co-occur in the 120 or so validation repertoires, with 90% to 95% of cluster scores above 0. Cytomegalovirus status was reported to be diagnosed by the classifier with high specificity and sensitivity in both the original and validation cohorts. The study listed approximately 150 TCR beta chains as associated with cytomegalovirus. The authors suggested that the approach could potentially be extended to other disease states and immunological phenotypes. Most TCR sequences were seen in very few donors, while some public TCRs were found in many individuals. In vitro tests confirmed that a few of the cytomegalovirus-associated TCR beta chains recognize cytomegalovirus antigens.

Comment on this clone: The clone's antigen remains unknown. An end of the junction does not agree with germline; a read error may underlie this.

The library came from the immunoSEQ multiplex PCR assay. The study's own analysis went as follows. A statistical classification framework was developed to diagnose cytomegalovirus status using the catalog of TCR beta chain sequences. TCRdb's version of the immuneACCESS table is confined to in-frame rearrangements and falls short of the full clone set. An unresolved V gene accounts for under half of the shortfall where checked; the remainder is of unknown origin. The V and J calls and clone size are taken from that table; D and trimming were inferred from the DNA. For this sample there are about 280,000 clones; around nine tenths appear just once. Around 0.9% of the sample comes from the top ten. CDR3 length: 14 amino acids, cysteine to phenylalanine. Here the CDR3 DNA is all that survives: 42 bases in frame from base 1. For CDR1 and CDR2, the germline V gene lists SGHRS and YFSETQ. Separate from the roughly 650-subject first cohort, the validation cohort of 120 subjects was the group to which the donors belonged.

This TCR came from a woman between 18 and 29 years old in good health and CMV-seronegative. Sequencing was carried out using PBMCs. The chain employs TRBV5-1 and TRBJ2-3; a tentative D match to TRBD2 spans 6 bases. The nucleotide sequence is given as TGCGCCAGCTGTCTAGCGAGCAACACAGATACACAGTATTTT. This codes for CASCLASNTDTQYF. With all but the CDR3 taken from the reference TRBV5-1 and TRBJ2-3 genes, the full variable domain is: KAGVTQTPRYLIKTRGQQVTLSCSPISGHRSVSWYQQTPGQGLQFLFEYFSETQRNKGNFPGRFSGRQFSNSRSEMNVSTLELGDSALYLCASCLASNTDTQYFGPGTRLTVL.